This T cell receptor (beta chain) was captured by sequencing in a study of T cells in Graves' hyperthyroidism and ophthalmopathy. Overall study: At the time of initial diagnosis and before any treatment, peripheral blood was collected.

This CDR3 spans 12 amino acids. V lost 7 bases to trimming and J lost 5 bases, with 11 bases between them. This clonotype was detected ten times or more. Its antigen is unidentified. RNA transcripts yielded amplified TCR beta CDR3 regions. In the first-round RT-PCR of the TCR CDR3, the HTBI primer set was used. TCRdb redid the calling of the multiplex PCR reads with MiXCR, one entry per CDR3 protein. The sample shows 700,000 or so distinct CDR3 sequences, about 16% of them seen only once. Study-wide results and caveats: Ophthalmopathy was distinguished from stable hyperthyroidism by 13 V-J signatures.

Diagnoses were made from clinical symptoms, serum measures (thyroxine and TRAb), thyroid ultrasound and orbital computed tomography. This sequence originates from a man aged 18 to 29 with Graves' hyperthyroidism. The sequencing sample was made of blood. The rearrangement uses TRBV12-3 or TRBV12-4 and TRBJ2-5; no reliable D call. The CDR3 DNA follows: TGTGCCAGCACTGCGGTGCCGGAGACCCAGTACTTC. Its protein product is CASTAVPETQYF.